This T cell receptor beta chain was captured by sequencing in a study of T cells in Graves' hyperthyroidism and ophthalmopathy. Amplified TCR beta CDR3 regions came from RNA transcripts. HTBI primers were used for first-round RT-PCR of the TCR CDR3. TCRdb ran MiXCR on the multiplex PCR reads and lists one entry per CDR3 protein. The table records 350,000 to 400,000 distinct CDR3 sequences, about 18% of them present only once. This clonotype has a handful of counts. Its antigen remains unidentified. Study-level findings and limits: Among thyroid clonotypes expanded above 0.001, most also appeared in blood.

This clonotype was sampled from a woman between 18 and 29 years old with Graves' hyperthyroidism. The sequenced sample consisted of blood.

The CDR3, as DNA: TGTGCCAGCAAGGGATCGCCCTCTTTTACGCAGTATTTT. Residues: CASKGSPSFTQYF. V and J are TRBV6-1 and TRBJ2-3; no reliable D call. Germline V lookup: CDR1 MNHNS, CDR2 SASEGT. There are 13 residues in the CDR3. The V gene lost 7 bases and the J gene lost 8 bases, with 16 bases spanning the gap.